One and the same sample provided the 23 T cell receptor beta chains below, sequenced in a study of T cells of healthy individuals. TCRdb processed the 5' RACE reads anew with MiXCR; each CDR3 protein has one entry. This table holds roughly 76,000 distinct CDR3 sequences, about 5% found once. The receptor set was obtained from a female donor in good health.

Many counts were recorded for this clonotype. The CDR3 spells CATSRGGLAGNNEQFF. CDR3 DNA sequence: TGTGCCACCAGCCGAGGGGGACTAGCGGGGAACAATGAGCAGTTCTTC. This rearrangement joins TRBV15 to TRBJ2-1, with 13 nucleotides matching TRBD2. The CDR3 is 16 residues long. The trim removed 5 bases at V and 5 bases at J, leaving 6 bases unmatched. Germline V lookup: CDR1 LNHNV, CDR2 YYDKDF (reference sequence).

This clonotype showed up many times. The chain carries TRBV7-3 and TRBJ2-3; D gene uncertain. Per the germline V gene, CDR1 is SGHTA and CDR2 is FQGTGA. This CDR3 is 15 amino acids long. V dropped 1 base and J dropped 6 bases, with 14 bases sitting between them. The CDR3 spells CASSLRKGWSDTQYF. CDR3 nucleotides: TGTGCCAGCAGCTTAAGGAAAGGGTGGTCCGATACGCAGTATTTT.

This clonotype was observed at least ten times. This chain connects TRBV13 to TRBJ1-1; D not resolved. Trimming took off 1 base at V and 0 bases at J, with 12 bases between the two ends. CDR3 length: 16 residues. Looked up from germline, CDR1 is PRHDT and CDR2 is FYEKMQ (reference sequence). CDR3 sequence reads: CASSLAAGIMNTEAFF. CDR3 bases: TGTGCCAGCAGCTTAGCCGCCGGTATCATGAACACTGAAGCTTTCTTT. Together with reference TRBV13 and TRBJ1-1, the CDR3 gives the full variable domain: AAGVIQSPRHLIKEKRETATLKCYPIPRHDTVYWYQQGPGQDPQFLISFYEKMQSDKGSIPDRFSAQQFSDYHSELNMSSLELGDSALYFCASSLAAGIMNTEAFFGQGTRLTVV.

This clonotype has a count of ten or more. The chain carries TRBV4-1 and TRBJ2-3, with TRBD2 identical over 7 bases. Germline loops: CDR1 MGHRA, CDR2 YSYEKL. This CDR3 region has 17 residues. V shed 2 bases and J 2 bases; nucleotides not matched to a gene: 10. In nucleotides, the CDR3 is TGCGCCAGCAGCCAATGGGCCACCACTAGCGACACAGATACGCAGTATTTT. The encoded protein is CASSQWATTSDTDTQYF.

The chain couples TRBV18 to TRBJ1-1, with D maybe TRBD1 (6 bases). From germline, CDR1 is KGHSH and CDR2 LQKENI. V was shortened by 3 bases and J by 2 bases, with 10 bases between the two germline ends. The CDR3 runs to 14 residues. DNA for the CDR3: TGTGCCAGCTCACCTCAGGGGCGAAACACTGAAGCTTTCTTT. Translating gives CASSPQGRNTEAFF.

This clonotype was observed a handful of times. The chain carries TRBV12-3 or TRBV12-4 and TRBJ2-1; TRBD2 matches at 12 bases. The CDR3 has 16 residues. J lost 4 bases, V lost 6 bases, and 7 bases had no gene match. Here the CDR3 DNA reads TGTGCCAGCAGCAGGGGGGGGACTAGCGGGTACAATGAGCAGTTCTTC. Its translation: CASSRGGTSGYNEQFF.

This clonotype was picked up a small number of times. Written as DNA, the CDR3 is TGTGCCAGCAGTTCGCAACTAGCGGGGGGGGGAAATGAGCAGTTCTTC. Translation gives CASSSQLAGGGNEQFF. The chain couples TRBV12-3 or TRBV12-4 to TRBJ2-1; 13 bases are shared with TRBD2. CDR3 length: 16 residues. The trim removed 4 bases at V and 7 bases at J, leaving 7 bases unmatched.

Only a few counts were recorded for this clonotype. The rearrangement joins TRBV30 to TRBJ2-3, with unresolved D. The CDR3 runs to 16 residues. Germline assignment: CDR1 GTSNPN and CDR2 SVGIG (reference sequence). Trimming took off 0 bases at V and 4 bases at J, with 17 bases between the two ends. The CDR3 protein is CAWSVLGMESADTQYF. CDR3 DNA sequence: TGTGCCTGGAGTGTACTGGGGATGGAGAGCGCAGATACGCAGTATTTT.

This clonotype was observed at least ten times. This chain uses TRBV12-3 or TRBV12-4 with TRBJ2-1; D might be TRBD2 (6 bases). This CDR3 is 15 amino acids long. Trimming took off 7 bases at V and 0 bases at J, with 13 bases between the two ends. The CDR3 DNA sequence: TGTGCCAGCACGGTGGGTAGCGGCTCCTACAATGAGCAGTTCTTC. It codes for CASTVGSGSYNEQFF.

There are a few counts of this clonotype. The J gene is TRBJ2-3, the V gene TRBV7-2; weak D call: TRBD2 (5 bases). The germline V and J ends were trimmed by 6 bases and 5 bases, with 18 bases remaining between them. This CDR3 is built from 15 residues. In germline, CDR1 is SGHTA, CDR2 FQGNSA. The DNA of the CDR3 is TGTGCCAGCAGGCCCAAACGAGGGAGTGGAGATACGCAGTATTTT. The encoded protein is CASRPKRGSGDTQYF.

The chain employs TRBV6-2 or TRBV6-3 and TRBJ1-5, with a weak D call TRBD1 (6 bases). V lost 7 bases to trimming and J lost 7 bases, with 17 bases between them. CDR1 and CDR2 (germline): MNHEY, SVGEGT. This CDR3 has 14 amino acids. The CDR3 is CASTWGAGGQPQHF. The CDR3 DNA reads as TGTGCCAGCACATGGGGGGCAGGCGGCCAGCCCCAGCATTTT.

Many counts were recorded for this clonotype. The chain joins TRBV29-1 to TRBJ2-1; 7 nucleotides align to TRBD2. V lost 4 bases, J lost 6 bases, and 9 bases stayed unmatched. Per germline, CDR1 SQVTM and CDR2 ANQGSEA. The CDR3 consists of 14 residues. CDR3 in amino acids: CSVVRRREFNEQFF. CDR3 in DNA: TGCAGCGTTGTGAGGCGGCGGGAGTTCAATGAGCAGTTCTTC.

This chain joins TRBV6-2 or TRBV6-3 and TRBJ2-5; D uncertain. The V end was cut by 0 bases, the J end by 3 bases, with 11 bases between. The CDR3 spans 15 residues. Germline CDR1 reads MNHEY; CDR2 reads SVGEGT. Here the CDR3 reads CASSYSRTEKETQYF. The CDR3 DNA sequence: TGTGCCAGCAGTTACTCAAGGACGGAAAAAGAGACCCAGTACTTC.

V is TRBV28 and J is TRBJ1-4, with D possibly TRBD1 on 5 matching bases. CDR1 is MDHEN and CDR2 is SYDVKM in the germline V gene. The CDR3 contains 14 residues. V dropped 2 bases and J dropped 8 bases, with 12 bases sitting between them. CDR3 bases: TGTGCCAGCAGTTTACGAGGGGCCACCGAAAAACTGTTTTTT. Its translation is CASSLRGATEKLFF.

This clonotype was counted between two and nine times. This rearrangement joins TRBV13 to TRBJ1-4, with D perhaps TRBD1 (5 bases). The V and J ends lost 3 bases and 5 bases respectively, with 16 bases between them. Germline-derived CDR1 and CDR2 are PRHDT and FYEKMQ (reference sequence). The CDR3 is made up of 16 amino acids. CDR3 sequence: CASSFLSAGYNEKLFF. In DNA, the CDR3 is TGTGCCAGCAGCTTCTTGAGTGCAGGGTACAATGAAAAACTGTTTTTT.

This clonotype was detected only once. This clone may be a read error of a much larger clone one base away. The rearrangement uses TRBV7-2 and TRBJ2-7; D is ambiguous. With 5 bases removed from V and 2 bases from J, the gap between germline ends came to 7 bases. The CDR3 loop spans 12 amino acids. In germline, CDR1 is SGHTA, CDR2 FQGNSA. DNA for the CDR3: TGTGCCAGCAGCCCCGGAACCTACGAGCAGTACTTC. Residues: CASSPGTYEQYF.

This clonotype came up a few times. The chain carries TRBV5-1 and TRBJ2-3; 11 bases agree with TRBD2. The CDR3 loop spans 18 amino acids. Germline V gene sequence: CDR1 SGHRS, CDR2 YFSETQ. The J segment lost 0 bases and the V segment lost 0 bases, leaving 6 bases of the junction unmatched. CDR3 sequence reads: CASSLEGTSGTSTDTQYF. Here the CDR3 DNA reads TGCGCCAGCAGCTTGGAGGGGACTAGCGGAACTAGCACAGATACGCAGTATTTT. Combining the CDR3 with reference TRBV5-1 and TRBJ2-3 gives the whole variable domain KAGVTQTPRYLIKTRGQQVTLSCSPISGHRSVSWYQQTPGQGLQFLFEYFSETQRNKGNFPGRFSGRQFSNSRSEMNVSTLELGDSALYLCASSLEGTSGTSTDTQYFGPGTRLTVL.

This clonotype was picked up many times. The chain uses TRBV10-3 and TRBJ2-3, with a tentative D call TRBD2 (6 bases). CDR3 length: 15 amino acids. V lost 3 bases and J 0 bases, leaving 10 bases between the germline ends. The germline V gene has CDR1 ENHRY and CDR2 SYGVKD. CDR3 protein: CAISEISGSTDTQYF. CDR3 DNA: TGTGCCATCAGTGAAATTAGCGGAAGCACAGATACGCAGTATTTT.

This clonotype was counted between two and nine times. CDR3 residues: CASSQDREVNEKLFF. CDR3 in DNA: TGTGCCAGCAGCCAAGACCGGGAAGTAAATGAAAAACTGTTTTTT. The rearrangement uses TRBV4-2 and TRBJ1-4; D not certain. The CDR3 runs 15 residues. The ends were cut back, 0 bases at V and 5 bases at J, with 10 bases in the middle. Germline V gene sequence: CDR1 LGHNA, CDR2 YNFKEQ.

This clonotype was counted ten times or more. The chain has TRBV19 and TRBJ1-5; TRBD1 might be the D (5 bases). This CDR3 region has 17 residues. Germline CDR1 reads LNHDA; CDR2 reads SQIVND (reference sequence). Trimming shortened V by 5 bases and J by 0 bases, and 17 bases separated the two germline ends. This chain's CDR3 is CASSVSIDSYSNQPQHF. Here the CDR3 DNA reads TGTGCCAGTAGTGTGTCTATCGACAGTTATAGCAATCAGCCCCAGCATTTT.

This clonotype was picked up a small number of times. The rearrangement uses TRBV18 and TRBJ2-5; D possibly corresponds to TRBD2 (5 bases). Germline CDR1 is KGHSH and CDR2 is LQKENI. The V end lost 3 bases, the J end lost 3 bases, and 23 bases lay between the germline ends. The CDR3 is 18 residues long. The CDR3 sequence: CASSPSIAHENWEETQYF. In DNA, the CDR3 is TGTGCCAGCTCACCCTCTATAGCGCATGAGAACTGGGAAGAGACCCAGTACTTC.

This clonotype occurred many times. CDR3 protein: CASSPRPGASTDTQYF. As DNA, the CDR3 is TGTGCCAGCAGTCCTCGTCCGGGAGCCAGCACAGATACGCAGTATTTT. V and J are TRBV27 and TRBJ2-3; possibly TRBD2 for D (6 bases). The CDR3 has 16 amino acids. V lost 5 bases and J 0 bases, leaving 15 bases between the germline ends. The germline gives CDR1 MNHEY, CDR2 SMNVEV (reference sequence).

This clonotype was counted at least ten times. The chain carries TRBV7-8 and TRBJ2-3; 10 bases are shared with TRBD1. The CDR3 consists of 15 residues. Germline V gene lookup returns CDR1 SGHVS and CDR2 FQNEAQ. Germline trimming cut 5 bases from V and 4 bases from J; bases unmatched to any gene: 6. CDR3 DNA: TGTGCCAGCAGCCGGACAGGGGGTGAATCAGATACGCAGTATTTT. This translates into CASSRTGGESDTQYF.